The 25 T cell receptor beta chains listed next were all sequenced from one sample in a study of glioma-infiltrating T cells after dendritic cell vaccination. Repertoires were generated with immunoSEQ multiplex PCR, while TCRdb's copy carries only in-frame clones and drops some. The data contain just over 95,000 clones, over 60% of them singletons. The sequencing here drew on blood, taken before dendritic cell vaccination. The origin of the receptors is a human donor with glioblastoma.

This chain connects TRBV12-5 to TRBJ1-1; the D gene is possibly TRBD1 (5 bases). V shed 6 bases and J shed 1 base, with 9 bases lying between them. The CDR3 is 13 residues long. Germline V CDR1 and CDR2: LGHNT, FRNRAP. The CDR3 DNA is TGTGCTAGTGGGGGGCACCCGAACACTGAAGCTTTCTTT. It encodes CASGGHPNTEAFF.

A few counts support this clone. This chain links TRBV6-5 with TRBJ2-5; no firm D call. V lost 0 bases, J lost 4 bases, and 15 bases lay in between. Germline CDR1 and CDR2: MNHEY and SVGAGI. The CDR3 length is 16 residues. CDR3 coding DNA: TGTGCCAGCAGTTACTCCCGCCCCCCCTTGAGAGAGACCCAGTACTTC. As protein: CASSYSRPPLRETQYF.

The chain links TRBV15 to TRBJ2-7, with 7 bases fitting TRBD1. The CDR3 runs 17 residues. The germline CDR1 and CDR2 sequences are LNHNV and YYDKDF (reference sequence). V shed 0 bases, J shed 5 bases, and the junction held 13 bases outside the gene matches. CDR3 nucleotides: TGTGCCACCAGCAGAGATTTGTCGGATAGGGGGCTGAACGAGCAGTACTTC. This encodes CATSRDLSDRGLNEQYF.

The chain is built from TRBV14 and TRBJ1-2; D possibly corresponds to TRBD1 (5 bases). V was trimmed by 1 base and J by 6 bases, leaving 9 bases between them. The CDR3 is 13 amino acids. Germline V gene sequence: CDR1 SGHDN, CDR2 FVKESK. The CDR3 DNA reads TGTGCCAGCAGCCAAGGGGGCCTCCATGGCTACACCTTC. Protein product: CASSQGGLHGYTF. Looking up the rest from reference TRBV14 and TRBJ1-2 gives the full variable domain: EAGVTQFPSHSVIEKGQTVTLRCDPISGHDNLYWYRRVMGKEIKFLLHFVKESKQDESGMPNNRFLAERTGGTYSTLKVQPAELEDSGVYFCASSQGGLHGYTFGSGTRLTVV.

This chain joins TRBV29-1 and TRBJ2-6; D possibly corresponds to TRBD2 (5 bases). The germline V gene encodes CDR1 SQVTM and CDR2 ANQGSEA. This CDR3 contains 16 residues. Deletions cut 2 bases from V and 2 bases from J, with 13 bases between. The CDR3 DNA follows: TGCAGCGTTGAAACTGGACCCGGGACTGGGGCCAACGTCCTGACTTTC. As protein: CSVETGPGTGANVLTF.

The V call is TRBV6-6, the J call TRBJ2-7, with 10 bases lining up with TRBD2. Looked up from germline, CDR1 is MNHNY and CDR2 is SVGAGI (reference sequence). After removal of 7 bases from V and 4 bases from J, the junction contained 4 bases not matched to a gene. This CDR3 is 13 amino acids long. The CDR3 sequence: CASTPSGSYEQYF. The CDR3 nucleotides are TGTGCCAGCACTCCTAGCGGGAGTTACGAGCAGTACTTC.

The chain couples TRBV18 to TRBJ1-2; perhaps TRBD1 as D (6 bases). CDR1 and CDR2 from the germline V gene are KGHSH and LQKENI. This CDR3 is built from 13 residues. The V gene lost 3 bases and the J gene lost 6 bases, with 11 bases spanning the gap. CDR3 amino acids: CASSPRTVHGYTF. CDR3 sequence (DNA): TGTGCCAGCTCACCTAGGACAGTTCATGGCTACACCTTC.

This chain connects TRBV19 to TRBJ1-5; D unclear. The CDR3 has 16 residues. Germline loops: CDR1 LNHDA, CDR2 SQIVND (reference sequence). Trimming left V 3 bases short and J 0 bases short, with 12 bases between. CDR3 sequence: CASSIWASYSNQPQHF. The DNA of the CDR3 is TGTGCCAGTAGTATTTGGGCATCGTATAGCAATCAGCCCCAGCATTTT.

The chain links TRBV15 to TRBJ2-1; D is possibly TRBD1 (7 bases). The germline V and J ends were trimmed by 7 bases and 0 bases, with 16 bases remaining between them. The CDR3 has 16 residues. Germline loops: CDR1 LNHNV, CDR2 YYDKDF (reference sequence). The CDR3: CATNRGGLSSYNEQFF. CDR3 bases: TGTGCCACCAACAGGGGAGGACTTAGCTCCTACAATGAGCAGTTCTTC. The full variable domain, with the rest looked up from reference TRBV15 and TRBJ2-1, is DAMVIQNPRYQVTQFGKPVTLSCSQTLNHNVMYWYQQKSSQAPKLLFHYYDKDFNNEADTPDNFQSRRPNTSFCFLDIRSPGLGDTAMYLCATNRGGLSSYNEQFFGPGTRLTVL.

This clone was observed once. The rearrangement uses TRBV19 and TRBJ1-2; D unclear. Trimming removed 6 bases from V and 4 bases from J, with 9 bases in between. In germline, CDR1 is LNHDA, CDR2 SQIVND (reference sequence). CDR3 size: 12 residues. CDR3: CASSFLFYGYTF. The CDR3, as DNA: TGTGCCAGTAGCTTCCTATTCTATGGCTACACCTTC.

V usage is TRBV15 and J usage is TRBJ2-3; 8 bases fit TRBD2. The V gene's germline CDR1 is LNHNV and CDR2 YYDKDF (reference sequence). The CDR3 has 17 amino acids. V lost 8 bases and J lost 3; bases outside the gene matches: 16. As DNA, the CDR3 is TGTGCCACCCGCTTGCTCACCCGGGGGGGGCTGACAGATACGCAGTATTTT. Translating gives CATRLLTRGGLTDTQYF.

The chain is built from TRBV5-8 and TRBJ1-1; D unresolved. V gave up 0 bases and J gave up 2 bases, with 8 bases separating them. This CDR3 comprises 14 residues. The germline gives CDR1 SGHTS, CDR2 YDEGEE. CDR3 amino acids: CASSLVRGNTEAFF. CDR3 DNA: TGTGCCAGCAGCTTGGTACGAGGAAACACTGAAGCTTTCTTT.

This clone was counted a single time. This sequence joins TRBV6-6 and TRBJ2-1; D is perhaps TRBD2 (6 bases). Germline CDR1 reads MNHNY; CDR2 reads SVGAGI (reference sequence). The V gene lost 5 bases and the J gene lost 7 bases, with 18 bases spanning the gap. There are 15 residues in the CDR3. The CDR3 loop is CASSKRRDLTNEQFF. In DNA form, the CDR3 reads TGTGCCAGCAGTAAGAGGAGGGACCTGACAAATGAGCAGTTCTTC.

The rearrangement links TRBV11-2 to TRBJ2-3, with D uncertain. The V end lost 5 bases, the J end lost 8 bases, and 11 bases lay between the germline ends. CDR1 is SGHAT, CDR2 FQNNGV, per germline. CDR3 size: 12 residues. In nucleotides, the CDR3 is TGTGCCAGCAGCGTGACTGGCGGTACGCAGTATTTT. It encodes CASSVTGGTQYF.

The rearrangement links TRBV7-2 to TRBJ2-7; 8 positions match TRBD2. The V and J ends lost 4 bases and 5 bases, in that order; junction bases with no gene match: 7. The CDR3 sequence is 14 residues long. Germline-derived CDR1 and CDR2 are SGHTA and FQGNSA. CDR3 sequence reads: CASSWGGLVNEQYF. The CDR3 DNA is TGTGCCAGCAGCTGGGGGGGACTAGTGAACGAGCAGTACTTC.

The rearrangement links TRBV10-3 to TRBJ2-7, with D unresolved. V lost 0 bases, J lost 1 base, and 10 bases lay in between. The CDR3 covers 15 residues. The V gene's germline CDR1 is ENHRY and CDR2 SYGVKD. The CDR3 nucleotides are TGTGCCATCAGTGAGTCGATCGCCTATTCCTACGAGCAGTACTTC. Amino acid sequence: CAISESIAYSYEQYF.

V is TRBV9 and J is TRBJ2-3, with 12 bases identical to TRBD1. Germline assignment: CDR1 SGDLS and CDR2 YYNGEE. V shed 0 bases, J shed 4 bases, and the junction held 9 bases outside the gene matches. The CDR3 extends over 18 amino acids. The CDR3 is CASSVVGWGQGAADTQYF. DNA for the CDR3: TGTGCCAGCAGCGTAGTAGGCTGGGGACAGGGGGCCGCAGATACGCAGTATTTT.

The chain recombines TRBV9 with TRBJ1-5; 7 bases align to TRBD1. V trimming: 2 bases; J trimming: 2 bases; junction bases outside the gene matches: 1. The CDR3 runs to 14 residues. The V gene's germline CDR1 is SGDLS and CDR2 YYNGEE. This chain's CDR3 is CASSVGQGNQPQHF. The CDR3, as DNA: TGTGCCAGCAGCGTCGGACAGGGCAATCAGCCCCAGCATTTT.

In this sample, this clone turned up a few times. The V and J genes are TRBV18 and TRBJ1-5; 8 nucleotides match TRBD1. The germline V gene has CDR1 KGHSH and CDR2 LQKENI. V was clipped by 3 bases and J by 6 bases; unmatched bases: 10. CDR3 length: 16 residues. The CDR3 DNA reads as TGTGCCAGCTCACCTACAGACAGGGGTCGGGGTCAGCCCCAGCATTTT. Amino acids: CASSPTDRGRGQPQHF. The full variable domain, with the rest looked up from reference TRBV18 and TRBJ1-5, is NAGVMQNPRHLVRRRGQEARLRCSPMKGHSHVYWYRQLPEEGLKFMVYLQKENIIDESGMPKERFSAEFPKEGPSILRIQQVVRGDSAAYFCASSPTDRGRGQPQHFGDGTRLSIL.

This clone has only a few counts. The chain recombines TRBV10-2 with TRBJ1-2; D unclear. From germline, CDR1 is WSHSY and CDR2 SAAADI. Trimming shortened V by 3 bases and J by 0 bases, and 11 bases separated the two germline ends. The CDR3 totals 15 residues. CDR3 in DNA: TGCGCCAGCAGTGAAGGGCCGGAGGCTAACTATGGCTACACCTTC. Its protein is CASSEGPEANYGYTF.

The V call is TRBV7-8, the J call TRBJ2-7; D is ambiguous. Per the germline V gene, CDR1 is SGHVS and CDR2 is FQNEAQ. The ends were cut back, 2 bases at V and 1 base at J, with 3 bases in the middle. The length of the CDR3 is 12 residues. The CDR3 nucleotides are TGTGCCAGCAGCTTAATATCCTACGAGCAGTACTTC. It yields the protein CASSLISYEQYF.

This clone was recorded a few times. This chain uses TRBV4-1 with TRBJ1-6, with TRBD1 matching 12 bases. This CDR3 spans 15 amino acids. V dropped 6 bases and J dropped 10; count of bases not matched to a gene: 7. Germline V gene lookup returns CDR1 MGHRA and CDR2 YSYEKL. The CDR3: CASSPGQGATSPLHF. The CDR3 DNA follows: TGCGCCAGCAGTCCGGGACAGGGGGCTACGTCACCCCTCCACTTT.

This sequence joins TRBV6-1 and TRBJ1-2, with 7 bases identical to TRBD1. Germline CDR1 is MNHNS and CDR2 is SASEGT. There are 15 residues in the CDR3. The junction had 14 bases not matched to a gene; V was cut back by 5 bases and J by 8 bases. CDR3 region: CASSRASTGWEGYTF. CDR3 DNA: TGTGCCAGCAGTCGAGCCTCGACAGGGTGGGAAGGCTACACCTTC.

This clone was detected once. In DNA form, the CDR3 reads TGTGCCAGCAGTTACCGGGGAGATCGGCCCCAGCATTTT. This sequence encodes CASSYRGDRPQHF. This chain joins TRBV6-5 and TRBJ1-5; no reliable D call. The CDR3 sequence is 13 residues long. CDR1 MNHEY and CDR2 SVGAGI come from the germline V gene. The V gene lost 2 bases and the J gene lost 9 bases, with 11 bases spanning the gap.

The chain combines TRBV27 with TRBJ1-4, with unresolved D. CDR1 and CDR2 (germline): MNHEY, SMNVEV (reference sequence). V gave up 1 base and J gave up 0 bases, with 12 bases separating them. This CDR3 has 17 residues. CDR3: CASSLFYTGATNEKLFF. The CDR3 coding sequence is TGTGCCAGCAGTTTATTCTATACGGGTGCAACTAATGAAAAACTGTTTTTT.